This T cell receptor beta chain comes out of a study of cytomegalovirus exposure and HLA in healthy donors. With 60 Vbeta and 13 Jbeta primers, the PCR was carried out. Here immunoSEQ multiplex PCR was the method, and the copy in TCRdb shows in-frame clones only, minus some. The sample has about 150,000 clones, around three quarters seen once; the top ten hold roughly 2%. Study-wide findings and caveats: Most subjects had HLA-A and HLA-B alleles reportedly predicted accurately by TCR beta sequences.

To note about this clone: Its antigen is not known.

The origin of this receptor is a woman aged 55-70 years in good health and CMV-seropositive. The sequenced material came from PBMCs.

As DNA, the CDR3 is TGCGCCAGCAGTCAATCGGAGGGCAATCAGCCCCAGCATTTT. As protein: CASSQSEGNQPQHF. The chain is built from TRBV23-1 and TRBJ1-5; D is unclear. TRBV23-1 is an ORF, and what it does is uncertain. V was shortened by 0 bases and J by 2 bases, with 5 bases between the two germline ends. This CDR3 comprises 14 residues.